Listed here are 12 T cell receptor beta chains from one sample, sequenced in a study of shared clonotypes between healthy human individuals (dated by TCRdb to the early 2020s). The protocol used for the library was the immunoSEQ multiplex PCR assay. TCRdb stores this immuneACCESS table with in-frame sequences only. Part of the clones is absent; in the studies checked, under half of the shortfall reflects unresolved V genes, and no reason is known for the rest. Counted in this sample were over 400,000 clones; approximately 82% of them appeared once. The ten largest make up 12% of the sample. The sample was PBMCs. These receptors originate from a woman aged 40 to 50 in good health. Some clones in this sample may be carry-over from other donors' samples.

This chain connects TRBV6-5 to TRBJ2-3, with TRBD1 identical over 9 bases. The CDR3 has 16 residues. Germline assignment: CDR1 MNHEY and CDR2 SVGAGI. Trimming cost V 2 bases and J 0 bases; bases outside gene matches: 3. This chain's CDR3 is CASSYLQGASTDTQYF. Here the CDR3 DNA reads TGTGCCAGCAGTTACCTACAGGGGGCGAGCACAGATACGCAGTATTTT.

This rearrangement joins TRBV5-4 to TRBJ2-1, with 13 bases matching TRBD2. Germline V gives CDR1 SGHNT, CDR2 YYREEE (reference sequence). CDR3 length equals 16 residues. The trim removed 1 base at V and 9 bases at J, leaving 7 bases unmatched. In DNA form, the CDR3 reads TGTGCCAGCAGCTTGTCACTAGCGGGAGGGCCGGGTGAGCAGTTCTTC. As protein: CASSLSLAGGPGEQFF. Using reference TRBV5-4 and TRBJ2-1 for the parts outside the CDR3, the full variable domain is ETGVTQSPTHLIKTRGQQVTLRCSSQSGHNTVSWYQQALGQGPQFIFQYYREEENGRGNFPPRFSGLQFPNYSSELNVNALELDDSALYLCASSLSLAGGPGEQFFGPGTRLTVL.

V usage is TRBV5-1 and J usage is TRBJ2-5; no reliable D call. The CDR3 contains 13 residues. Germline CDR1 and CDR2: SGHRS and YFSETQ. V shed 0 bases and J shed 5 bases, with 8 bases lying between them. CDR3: CASSLGVRETQYF. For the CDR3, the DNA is TGCGCCAGCAGCTTGGGGGTCCGGGAGACCCAGTACTTC. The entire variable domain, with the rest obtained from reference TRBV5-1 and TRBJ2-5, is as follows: KAGVTQTPRYLIKTRGQQVTLSCSPISGHRSVSWYQQTPGQGLQFLFEYFSETQRNKGNFPGRFSGRQFSNSRSEMNVSTLELGDSALYLCASSLGVRETQYFGPGTRLLVL.

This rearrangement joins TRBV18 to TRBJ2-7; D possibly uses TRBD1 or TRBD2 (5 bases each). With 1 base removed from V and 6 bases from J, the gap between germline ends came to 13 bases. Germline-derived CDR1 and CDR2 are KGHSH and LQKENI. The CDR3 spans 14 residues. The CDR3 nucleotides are TGTGCCAGCTCACCACGTCGGGAAGGGGTCGAGCAGTACTTC. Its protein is CASSPRREGVEQYF.

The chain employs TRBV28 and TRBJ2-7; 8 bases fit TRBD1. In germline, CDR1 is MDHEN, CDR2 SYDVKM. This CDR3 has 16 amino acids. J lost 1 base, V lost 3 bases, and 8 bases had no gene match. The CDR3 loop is CASSFNAQGDSYEQYF. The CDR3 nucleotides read TGTGCCAGCAGTTTTAACGCACAGGGGGATTCCTACGAGCAGTACTTC.

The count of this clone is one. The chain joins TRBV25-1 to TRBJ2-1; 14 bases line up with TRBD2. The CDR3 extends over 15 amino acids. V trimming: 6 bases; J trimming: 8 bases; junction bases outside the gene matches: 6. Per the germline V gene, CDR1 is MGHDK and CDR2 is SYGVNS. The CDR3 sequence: CASSEEGLAGDEQFF. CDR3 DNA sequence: TGTGCCAGCAGCGAAGAGGGACTAGCGGGAGATGAGCAGTTCTTC.

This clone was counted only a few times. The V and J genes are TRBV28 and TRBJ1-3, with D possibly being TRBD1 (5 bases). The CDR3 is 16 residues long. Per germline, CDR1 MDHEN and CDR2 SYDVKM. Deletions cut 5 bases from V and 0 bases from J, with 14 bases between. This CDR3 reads CASSPPGPSSGNTIYF. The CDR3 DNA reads TGTGCCAGCAGTCCCCCGGGGCCGAGCTCTGGAAACACCATATATTTT. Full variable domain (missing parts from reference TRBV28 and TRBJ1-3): DVKVTQSSRYLVKRTGEKVFLECVQDMDHENMFWYRQDPGLGLRLIYFSYDVKMKEKGDIPEGYSVSREKKERFSLILESASTNQTSMYLCASSPPGPSSGNTIYFGEGSWLTVV.

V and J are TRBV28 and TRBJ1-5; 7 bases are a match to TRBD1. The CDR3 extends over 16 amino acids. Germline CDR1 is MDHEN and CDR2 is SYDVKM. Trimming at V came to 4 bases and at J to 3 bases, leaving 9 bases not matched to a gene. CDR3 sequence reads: CASSYDRTGFNQPQHF. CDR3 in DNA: TGTGCCAGCAGTTACGACCGGACAGGTTTCAATCAGCCCCAGCATTTT.

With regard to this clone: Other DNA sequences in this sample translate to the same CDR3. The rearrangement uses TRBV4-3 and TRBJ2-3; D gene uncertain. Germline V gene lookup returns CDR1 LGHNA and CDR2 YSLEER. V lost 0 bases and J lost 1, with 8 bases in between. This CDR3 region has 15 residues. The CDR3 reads CASSQDRARTDTQYF. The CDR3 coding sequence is TGCGCCAGCAGCCAAGATCGGGCCCGCACAGATACGCAGTATTTT.

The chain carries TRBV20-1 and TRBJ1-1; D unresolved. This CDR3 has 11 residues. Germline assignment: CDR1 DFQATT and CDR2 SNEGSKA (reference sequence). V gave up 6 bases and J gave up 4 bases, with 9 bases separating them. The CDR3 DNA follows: TGCAGTGCGTCCCCCCTCACTGAAGCTTTCTTT. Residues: CSASPLTEAFF.

CDR3 nucleotide sequence: TGTGCCAGCACCCCGGGACAGACCTACGAGCAGTACTTC. This translates into CASTPGQTYEQYF. The J gene is TRBJ2-7, the V gene TRBV6-5; 7 bases are a match to TRBD1. CDR1 and CDR2 from the germline V gene are MNHEY and SVGAGI. The CDR3 extends over 13 amino acids. V dropped 7 bases and J dropped 2; count of bases not matched to a gene: 5.

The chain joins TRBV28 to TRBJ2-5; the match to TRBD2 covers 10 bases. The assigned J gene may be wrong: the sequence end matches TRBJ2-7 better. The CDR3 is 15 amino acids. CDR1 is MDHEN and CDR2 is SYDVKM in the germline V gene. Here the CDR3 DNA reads TGTGCCAGCAGCCAGAAACTAGCGGGATACTACGAGCAGTACTTC. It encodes CASSQKLAGYYEQYF.